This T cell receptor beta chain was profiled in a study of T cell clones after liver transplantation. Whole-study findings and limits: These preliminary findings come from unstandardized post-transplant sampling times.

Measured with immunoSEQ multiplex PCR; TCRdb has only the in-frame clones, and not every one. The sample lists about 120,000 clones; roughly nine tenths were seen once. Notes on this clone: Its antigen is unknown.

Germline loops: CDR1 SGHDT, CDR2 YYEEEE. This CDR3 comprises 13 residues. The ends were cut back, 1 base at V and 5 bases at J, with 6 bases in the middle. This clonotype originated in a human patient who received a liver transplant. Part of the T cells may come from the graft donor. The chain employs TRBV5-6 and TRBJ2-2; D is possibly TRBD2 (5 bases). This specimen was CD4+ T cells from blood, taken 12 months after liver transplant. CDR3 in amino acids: CASSLPGTGELFF. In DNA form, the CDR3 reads TGTGCCAGCAGCTTGCCGGGAACCGGGGAGCTGTTTTTT.